This T cell receptor beta chain was identified in a study of tissue T cells after allogeneic stem cell transplantation (dated by TCRdb to between 2021 and 2024). Regarding the research as a whole: The study profiled TCR beta repertoires across many tissues from research autopsies of patients with and without GVHD, plus mouse models of GVHD. On the human side, the study was prospective and observational, with no blinding or randomization. The paper as a whole reports these results and caveats: The study did not establish which tissue TCRs were alloreactive or antigen-specific, and some clones may have been host cells that persisted. Only a few T cell clones appeared in more than one patient, yet motif-based clustering showed tissue-specific repertoire signatures that were shared between patients. The patient cohort was small and clinically heterogeneous, and sampling depth was acknowledged as a limitation. Within patients, how anatomically similar tissues were was a major factor shaping TCR repertoire composition, regardless of disease or transplant status. In both patients and mice, T cells from blood and spleen picked up only a limited part of the TCR repertoire that was detected in tissues.

The CDR3 measures 15 amino acids from cysteine to phenylalanine. The CDR3 was read in part: 42 bases, with the frame set at base 1. The germline V gene (reference sequence) supplies CDR1 FNHDT and CDR2 SITEND. The V end gives up 0 bases and the J end 3 bases, leaving 1 base in the junction not matched to a gene. Concerning this clone itself: Its antigen is not yet known. For this mouse receptor, gene names and germline sequences are murine. The CDR3 goes on 1 residue after the read ends, and that part is filled in from the germline J gene.

Library generation was performed with the immunoSEQ multiplex PCR assay. TCRbeta CDR3 sequencing was done by Adaptive Biotechnologies at survey depth, reporting CDR3 sequences, V/J genes, productive frequency and template counts. TCR beta CDR3 regions were amplified from genomic DNA instead of RNA. In the paper's pipeline: Jensen-Shannon divergence was used to quantify pairwise repertoire overlap between tissues, with a value of 1 indicating complete divergence and a value of 0 indicating identical repertoires. Tissues were clustered by single-linkage agglomerative hierarchical clustering of pairwise JSD values, and the clustering results were displayed as dendrograms. All patient samples were analyzed with GLIPH2 using simulation_depth 1000, kmer_min_depth 3 and cdr3_length_cutoff 8, and only groups containing more than two unique CDR3s were kept. A standardized tissue-overlap score extrapolated Jaccard GLIPH-group overlap across patients to a standard repertoire size of 1000 clones. To look at how diversity was associated with clinical or experimental variables, linear mixed-effect models were used, with tissue treated as a fixed effect and individual treated as a random effect. The table comes from immuneACCESS by way of TCRdb, which keeps in-frame sequences with V and J called. Part of the clones is missing from these tables; in studies checked, under half for an unresolved V gene and the rest for unknown reasons. V and J calls and clone size come straight from that table; D and trimming were deduced from the DNA. This sample gives more than 45,000 clones in total; roughly 73% of them show up just once. The ten largest clones represent about 0.7% of the sample.

The sequencing sample was made of sorted cells pooled from one or two spleens. The source of this sequence is a pool of C57BL/6 mice in good health. The rearranged segments are TRBV19 and TRBJ1-4, with 8 junctional bases fitting TRBD1. The CDR3 region: CASSIAQGANERLFF. The CDR3 bases that were read are TGTGCCAGCAGTATAGCACAGGGGGCCAACGAAAGATTATTT. Beyond the CDR3, the reference TRBV19 and TRBJ1-4 genes provide the residues; the full variable domain reads: GGIITQTPKFLIGQEGQKLTLKCQQNFNHDTMYWYRQDSGKGLRLIYYSITENDLQKGDLSEGYDASREKKSSFSLTVTSAQKNEMAVFLCASSIAQGANERLFFGHGTKLSVL.